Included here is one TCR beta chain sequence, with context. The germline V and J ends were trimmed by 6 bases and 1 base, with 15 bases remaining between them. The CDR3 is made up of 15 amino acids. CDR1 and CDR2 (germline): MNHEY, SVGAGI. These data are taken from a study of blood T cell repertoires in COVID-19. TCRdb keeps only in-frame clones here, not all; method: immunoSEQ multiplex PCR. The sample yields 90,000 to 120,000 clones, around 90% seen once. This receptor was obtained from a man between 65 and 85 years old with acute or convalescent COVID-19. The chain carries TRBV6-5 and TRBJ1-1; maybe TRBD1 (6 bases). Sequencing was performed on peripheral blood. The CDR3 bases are TGTGCCAGCAGGGGAGCCAGGGGCGCGAACACTGAAGCTTTCTTT. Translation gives CASRGARGANTEAFF.